Listed below are T cell receptor beta chains from one sample, sequenced in a study of identical twins. TCRdb used MiXCR to reprocess the 5' RACE reads, holding one entry per CDR3 protein. The table lists 600,000 to 850,000 distinct CDR3 sequences, 15% to 20% of them singletons. The sample also formed part of further work on T cells expressing NK-cell markers.

Sequencing was done on a sample of PBMCs. The receptors stem from a woman under 30 in good health. CDR3s include the opening cysteine and the closing phenylalanine or tryptophan. The order of the fields is CDR3 length, clone size, D gene, V gene, J gene, CDR3 protein, CDR3 DNA. D genes are given only for firm matches. Clone size is not always given. Where it is, it says once, few, many or a class for expanded clones.

>15|NA|NA|TRBV20-1|TRBJ2-1
CSAQDLTRNKHEQFF
TGCAGTGCCCAAGACCTGACCCGTAACAAGCATGAGCAGTTCTTC
>16|few|TRBD2|TRBV4-3|TRBJ2-5
CASSQRVAGLAETQYF
TGCGCCAGCAGCCAACGGGTAGCGGGATTGGCAGAGACCCAGTACTTC
>11|NA|NA|TRBV12-3/TRBV12-4|TRBJ1-1
CATHQNTEAFF
TGTGCCACCCACCAGAACACTGAAGCTTTCTTT
>14|NA|NA|TRBV7-8|TRBJ1-1
CASSLLQGHTEAFF
TGTGCCAGCAGCCTACTTCAGGGGCACACTGAAGCTTTCTTT
>15|NA|TRBD1|TRBV20-1|TRBJ1-1
CSALRDSRLHTEAFF
TGCAGTGCGCTTAGGGACAGCCGGTTGCACACTGAAGCTTTCTTT
>13|NA|NA|TRBV7-9|TRBJ2-3
CASSSILTDTQYF
TGTGCCAGCAGCTCTATCCTCACAGATACGCAGTATTTT
>13|few|TRBD2|TRBV20-1|TRBJ2-7
CSARKVAGYEQYF
TGCAGTGCTAGGAAGGTAGCGGGCTACGAGCAGTACTTC
>14|NA|NA|TRBV10-3|TRBJ1-5
CATRGVDSNQPQHF
TGTGCCACCCGAGGAGTGGATAGCAATCAGCCCCAGCATTTT
>14|NA|NA|TRBV10-3|TRBJ2-2
CAISRQTNTGELFF
TGTGCCATCAGTAGGCAGACCAACACCGGGGAGCTGTTTTTT
>15|few|NA|TRBV12-3/TRBV12-4|TRBJ1-1
CASSRRTALGAEAFF
TGTGCCAGCAGTCGAAGGACAGCCTTAGGGGCTGAAGCTTTCTTT
>13|few|NA|TRBV20-1|TRBJ2-1
CSAIPQGPNEQFF
TGCAGTGCTATACCTCAGGGACCCAATGAGCAGTTCTTC
>15|NA|TRBD1|TRBV5-6|TRBJ2-7
CASSLGLTGDYEQYF
TGTGCCAGCAGCTTGGGTTTGACAGGGGATTACGAGCAGTACTTC
>15|few|NA|TRBV6-1|TRBJ1-1
CASRTTGMMNTEAFF
TGTGCCAGCAGGACCACAGGGATGATGAACACTGAAGCTTTCTTT
>19|few|TRBD2|TRBV5-6|TRBJ2-2
CASSLTSGGTGLSTGELFF
TGTGCCAGCAGCTTGACTAGCGGGGGAACCGGACTGAGCACCGGGGAGCTGTTTTTT
>14|NA|TRBD2|TRBV24-1|TRBJ2-1
CATSGAGTINEQFF
TGTGCCACCAGTGGAGCCGGGACTATCAATGAGCAGTTCTTC
>15|many|TRBD2|TRBV7-2|TRBJ2-3
CASSLVGGSTDTQYF
TGTGCCAGCAGCTTAGTTGGCGGGAGTACAGATACGCAGTATTTT